This T cell receptor (beta chain) was captured by sequencing in a study of Ad26.COV2.S vaccination and SARS-CoV-2 variants. Treatment described: about 20 received Ad26.COV2.S at low or high dose, single or two shots; roughly five received placebo; per-sample allocation not given. Specimen acquisition occurred on day 63 following the initial vaccine or placebo injection. Method: immunoSEQ multiplex PCR; TCRdb's copy keeps in-frame clones and lacks some. Here the sample spans hundreds of thousands of clones, around nine tenths being singletons. CDR3 length equals 13 residues. V was shortened by 6 bases and J by 1 base, with 9 bases between the two germline ends. Looked up from germline, CDR1 is SGHDN and CDR2 is FVKESK.

The genes are TRBV14 and TRBJ1-1; unclear D gene. The sequences come from peripheral blood, collected in a trial of Ad26.COV2.S vaccine versus placebo. The sequence was collected from a person aged 18-65 years who received the Ad26.COV2.S COVID-19 vaccine or a placebo. The CDR3 bases are TGTGCCAGCAGGGAGGGTGCGAACACTGAAGCTTTCTTT. Translated, it gives CASREGANTEAFF.